These 14 T cell receptor beta chains originate from one sample sequenced in a study of T-cell memory formation after mild COVID-19. TCRdb re-called the 5' RACE reads through MiXCR, storing one row per CDR3 protein. The table lists under 650,000 distinct CDR3 sequences, more than 15% of them singletons, with around 12% in the top ten. Sequencing input: PBMCs or a T cell subset sorted from them (not recorded which). The receptor set was obtained from an adult woman who had mild COVID-19 (a few samples of this study predate the infection). Cell type and time point are not known.

The chain is built from TRBV2 and TRBJ1-4, with 9 bases matching TRBD1. There are 16 residues in the CDR3. Germline V lookup: CDR1 SNHLY, CDR2 FYNNEI. With 6 bases clipped from V and 17 bases from J, the junction kept 22 bases outside the gene matches. This CDR3 reads CASSDLGFGPGQGAFF. CDR3 in DNA: TGTGCCAGCAGCGATTTGGGATTCGGTCCGGGACAGGGAGCATTTTTT.

The rearrangement joins TRBV7-2 to TRBJ1-2; D gene unclear. Germline assignment: CDR1 SGHTA and CDR2 FQGNSA. CDR3 size: 15 residues. Trimming stripped 5 bases from V and 5 bases from J, with 18 bases between. CDR3: CASSREIGIGYGYTF. The CDR3 DNA is TGTGCCAGCAGCCGAGAAATAGGGATCGGGTATGGCTACACCTTC.

The rearrangement uses TRBV25-1 and TRBJ2-7; TRBD2 might be the D (5 bases). V was shortened by 4 bases and J by 5 bases, with 9 bases between the two germline ends. Germline V lookup: CDR1 MGHDK, CDR2 SYGVNS. This CDR3 comprises 12 residues. This chain's CDR3 is CASSGLPHEQYF. The DNA for the CDR3 is TGTGCCAGCAGTGGACTACCCCACGAGCAGTACTTC.

The chain employs TRBV4-3 and TRBJ1-1, with D possibly TRBD1 on 6 matching bases. The CDR3 loop spans 15 amino acids. V gave up 3 bases and J gave up 1 base, with 12 bases separating them. Germline values: CDR1 LGHNA, CDR2 YSLEER. CDR3 amino acids: CASSQGAWENTEAFF. The CDR3 DNA follows: TGCGCCAGCAGCCAGGGGGCGTGGGAGAACACTGAAGCTTTCTTT.

V usage is TRBV25-1 and J usage is TRBJ2-3, with unresolved D. Trimming removed 3 bases from V and 4 bases from J, with 14 bases in between. Germline V gene sequence: CDR1 MGHDK, CDR2 SYGVNS. The CDR3 runs to 15 residues. In DNA form, the CDR3 reads TGTGCCAGCAGTGAGGTGCGGTCATGGGCAGATACGCAGTATTTT. It is translated as CASSEVRSWADTQYF.

This chain joins TRBV12-3 or TRBV12-4 and TRBJ1-2; D not certain. Trimming took 5 bases from V and 0 from J, leaving 10 bases between them. This CDR3 is built from 14 residues. This chain's CDR3 is CASSPSLANYGYTF. In DNA form, the CDR3 reads TGTGCCAGCAGTCCATCGTTAGCTAACTATGGCTACACCTTC.

The gene calls are TRBV9 and TRBJ2-7, with D unresolved. Germline V gene data show CDR1 as SGDLS and CDR2 as YYNGEE. V gave up 3 bases and J gave up 2 bases, with 15 bases separating them. The CDR3 contains 15 residues. CDR3 residues: CASSANWQPAYEQYF. Written as DNA, the CDR3 is TGTGCCAGCAGCGCCAATTGGCAGCCCGCCTACGAGCAGTACTTC.

V usage is TRBV27 and J usage is TRBJ2-2; D uncertain. Germline CDR1 and CDR2: MNHEY and SMNVEV (reference sequence). With 8 bases removed from V and 1 base from J, the gap between germline ends came to 11 bases. CDR3 length equals 14 residues. The DNA of the CDR3 is TGTGCCAGCCGGGTCGCAGGGAACACCGGGGAGCTGTTTTTT. Amino acids: CASRVAGNTGELFF.

In its sample, this clonotype was seen a few times. V and J are TRBV4-2 and TRBJ2-6; no clear D. CDR1 and CDR2 from the germline V gene are LGHNA and YNFKEQ. The CDR3 has 16 amino acids. The V gene lost 0 bases and the J gene lost 2 bases, with 8 bases spanning the gap. Here the CDR3 DNA reads TGTGCCAGCAGCCAAGACGCGACACCTGGGGCCAACGTCCTGACTTTC. This encodes CASSQDATPGANVLTF.

The gene calls are TRBV30 and TRBJ1-1; D gene unclear. The V and J ends lost 2 bases and 0 bases respectively, with 16 bases between them. CDR1 and CDR2 from the germline V gene are GTSNPN and SVGIG (reference sequence). The CDR3 runs to 16 residues. The CDR3 nucleotides are TGTGCCTGGAGTTTCTCCCGACGGGGAATGAACACTGAAGCTTTCTTT. Residues: CAWSFSRRGMNTEAFF.

Ten or more counts support this clonotype. This chain joins TRBV5-1 and TRBJ1-1; D unresolved. The germline V and J ends were trimmed by 0 bases and 1 base, with 4 bases remaining between them. There are 13 residues in the CDR3. CDR1 SGHRS and CDR2 YFSETQ come from the germline V gene. CDR3 sequence (DNA): TGCGCCAGCAGCTTGGTTCGGAACACTGAAGCTTTCTTT. This encodes CASSLVRNTEAFF.

This clonotype was observed a few times. This chain uses TRBV9 with TRBJ2-7; TRBD2 is a possible D gene (6 bases). Germline V gene sequence: CDR1 SGDLS, CDR2 YYNGEE. Trimming removed 2 bases from V and 2 bases from J, with 14 bases in between. CDR3 length: 15 residues. CDR3 nucleotide sequence: TGTGCCAGCAGCGTCGGCCGGGAGCCCCCCTACGAGCAGTACTTC. It translates to CASSVGREPPYEQYF.

This clonotype has more than one count but fewer than ten. The chain is built from TRBV5-4 and TRBJ2-1, with 8 bases that match TRBD1. The junction had 13 bases not matched to a gene; V was cut back by 4 bases and J by 7 bases. This CDR3 is built from 16 residues. Germline V lookup: CDR1 SGHNT, CDR2 YYREEE (reference sequence). This CDR3 is CASSPISQGVENEQFF. In DNA, the CDR3 is TGTGCCAGCAGCCCCATTTCACAGGGGGTTGAGAATGAGCAGTTCTTC.

This clonotype was observed a few times. This chain joins TRBV29-1 and TRBJ2-3, with 13 bases identical to TRBD2. The CDR3 runs 14 residues. Germline-derived CDR1 and CDR2 are SQVTM and ANQGSEA. V shed 7 bases, J shed 6 bases, and the junction held 7 bases outside the gene matches. For the CDR3, the DNA is TGCAGCGGGGGGACTAGCGGGAATTGGGATACGCAGTATTTT. It is translated as CSGGTSGNWDTQYF.